This TCR beta chain was identified during a study of shared clonotypes between healthy human individuals (TCRdb year 2020). Broadly, across the study: Three men and two women, aged 18 to 49 years, made up the cohort. Per donor, three plates each were used for CD4 naive and CD4 memory, two for CD8 naive, and one for CD8 memory. The study deeply sequenced blood TCR repertoires of about five healthy adults to estimate repertoire size and the extent of clonotype sharing between individuals. To increase sequencing depth and limit assay-specific biases, different laboratories used diverse techniques to prepare libraries and sequence TCR repertoires. Leukapheresis yielded between about 0.94 and 9.5 billion PBMCs per donor. Study-wide conclusions, independent of this receptor: Higher generation probabilities were observed for clonotypes shared by all four sorted-subset donors than for non-shared clonotypes. When a few donors were compared, the shared fraction of clonotypes was 5% to 6.5% for naive CD4, more than 3% for naive CD8, about 2.4% for memory CD4, and 0.35% to 0.5% for memory CD8. Pairwise subsampling indicated that sequencing depth was expected to affect the degree of clonotype sharing among donors. Sampling was limited to blood, and TCR repertoires in tissue likely differ from TCR repertoires in blood. Estimated clonotype richness was generally larger for naive than for memory subsets. Even with the large sequencing depth, rarefaction of the sorted-subset datasets indicated that sequencing was incomplete. Because the study included a small number of donors, the genetic and exposure-history diversity represented was limited.

The CDR3 starts with the cysteine, ends with the phenylalanine, and has 14 residues. The DNA shown is the 42-base CDR3, in frame from base 1. According to the germline V gene, CDR1 reads SQVTM and CDR2 reads ANQGSEA. V is pruned by 4 bases and J by 4 bases, leaving 7 bases of the junction without a gene match. Using the deep immunoSEQ assay, multiplex PCR amplified TCR CDR3 regions from genomic DNA. Genomic DNA extracted from each cell subset was distributed evenly over all wells of several immunoSEQ 96-well plates, and each plate served as one replicate. For sorted subsets, each replicate PCR was loaded with 200 ng genomic DNA, equivalent to 30,000 to 35,000 T cell genomes. Purified libraries were measured with a Qubit 3.0 fluorometer, size-checked on a Bioanalyzer 2100, and measured again with the KAPA Library Quantification kit. Every immunoSEQ 96-well plate was sequenced on a separate single-read 150-cycle Illumina NextSeq 550 flow cell. The study's processing was this. Because the immunoSEQ output included only junctional sequences and no quality scores, the filtering could not be the same as the filtering used for full-length reads. Sequences were annotated with PyIR, a Python wrapper for IgBLAST v1.9, and V/J genes and CDR3 were assigned using IMGT germline references. Reads were removed for weak V/J assignments (E-value above 1e-6), missing CDR3, stop codons, out-of-frame junctions, or ambiguous translated residues. A V3J clonotype was defined by an identical inferred V gene, J gene, and CDR3 amino acid sequence. The percentage overlap between two repertoires was calculated by dividing the number of shared unique clonotypes by the size of the smaller repertoire. Three approaches were used to assess repertoire richness: RTK rarefaction, the Chao1 estimator, and Recon v2.1 estimates of unobserved clonotypes. OLGA was used to compute generation probabilities for all TCRbeta clonotypes that the gDNA method yielded from a handful of donors. Sourced from immuneACCESS, this table was stored by TCRdb with only in-frame sequences that have V and J called. A share of the clones is absent; for the studies checked, an unresolved V gene accounts for under half, and the remainder has no known explanation. D and trimming were read from the DNA, whereas the V and J calls and clone size are those reported in that table. The sample data list about 700,000 clones, and around 72% of these were observed just once. The ten top clones hold about 1.7% of the sample.

Details on this clone: The specificity of this receptor is unknown. The record has no base qualities; no much larger clone is one base away.

The donors were healthy, HIV-negative adults who had no recently reported acute infections or vaccinations. Every donor was a Caucasian adult living in Nashville, Tennessee, USA. CD4+ T cells were enriched by magnetic negative selection, after which naive cells were positively selected on CD45RA and the negative fraction was taken as the memory subset. Blood was obtained by leukapheresis, after which PBMCs were separated by Ficoll-Histopaque density gradient centrifugation and cryopreserved in liquid nitrogen vapor phase. Purity and quantity of every magnetically sorted T cell population were checked by analytical flow cytometry. Genomic DNA was isolated from each sorted fraction and quantified by UV absorbance on a Nanodrop 2000c.

Recombination connected TRBV29-1 to TRBJ2-1; 7 central nucleotides agree with TRBD2. This TCR came from a woman in her thirties in good health. The sample taken for sequencing was memory CD4+ T cells sorted from blood. The cell subset or site tag for this specimen amounts to: CD45RA-negative fraction. The nucleotide sequence reads TGCAGCGTTGGAACCAGCGGGGATTACAATGAGCAGTTCTTC. Translated, it gives CSVGTSGDYNEQFF.